The 30 T cell receptor beta chains given below trace back to one sample, sequenced in a study of neurological immune-mediated disorders. TCRdb redid the calling of the 5' RACE reads with MiXCR, one entry per CDR3 protein. This sample carries over 60,000 distinct CDR3 sequences, around 5.2% of them seen once, and the ten largest clones take less than 3.5%. Sample: PBMCs. The receptors derive from a woman between 25 and 40 years old with multiple sclerosis.

In this sample, this clonotype turned up a few times. The chain links TRBV5-4 to TRBJ2-2, with D tentatively TRBD2 (6 bases). From germline, CDR1 is SGHNT and CDR2 YYREEE (reference sequence). The CDR3 sequence is 18 residues long. V was cut by 4 bases and J by 5 bases, with 24 bases left in between. CDR3 nucleotide sequence: TGTGCCAGCAGCCCCTCAACGCGCGGGAAAGTAGGAACCGGGGAGCTGTTTTTT. Translating it yields CASSPSTRGKVGTGELFF.

At least ten counts were recorded for this clonotype. The chain recombines TRBV7-2 with TRBJ1-1, with 7 bases aligning to TRBD1. J gave up 3 bases and V 5 bases, and 12 bases lay outside the gene matches. Germline V gives CDR1 SGHTA, CDR2 FQGNSA. The length of the CDR3 is 16 residues. The CDR3 sequence is CASSRIGTVVDTEAFF. The CDR3 nucleotides are TGTGCCAGCAGCCGGATAGGGACAGTTGTCGACACTGAAGCTTTCTTT.

This clonotype was counted only a few times. The rearrangement joins TRBV7-2 to TRBJ2-7; TRBD2 agrees at 15 bases. CDR3 length equals 15 residues. With V trimmed by 4 bases and J by 2 bases, 0 bases remained unmatched. Germline V lookup: CDR1 SGHTA, CDR2 FQGNSA. The DNA of the CDR3 is TGTGCCAGCAGCTGGACTAGCGGGGGGGCCTACGAGCAGTACTTC. Residues: CASSWTSGGAYEQYF.

Details on this clonotype: Possible read error: a much larger clone is one base away. V usage is TRBV20-1 and J usage is TRBJ1-2; perhaps TRBD1 as D (5 bases). The germline V gene encodes CDR1 DFQATT and CDR2 SNEGSKA (reference sequence). V was pared by 5 bases and J by 5 bases, with 15 bases between. This CDR3 is 13 amino acids long. Written as DNA, the CDR3 is TGCAGTGCTCTTGAGGGGACGGGGTATGGCTACACCTTC. Protein product: CSALEGTGYGYTF.

Points on this clonotype: A much larger clonotype is one base distant, so this may be a read error. The CDR3 region is CATSRDRGPGRELFF. CDR3 in DNA: TGTGCCACCAGCAGAGATCGGGGTCCGGGCAGGGAGCTGTTTTTT. J is TRBJ2-2 and V is TRBV15; D may be TRBD2 (5 bases). CDR3 length equals 15 residues. Germline V CDR1 and CDR2: LNHNV, YYDKDF (reference sequence). With 0 bases removed from V and 9 bases from J, the gap between germline ends came to 14 bases.

This clonotype was seen at least ten times. The chain employs TRBV11-2 and TRBJ2-5; D not certain. The CDR3 runs to 11 residues. V lost 8 bases and J lost 2, with 6 bases in between. Germline values: CDR1 SGHAT, CDR2 FQNNGV. CDR3 DNA: TGTGCCAGCCTCCGACAAGAGACCCAGTACTTC. Translation gives CASLRQETQYF.

The chain has TRBV29-1 and TRBJ1-1; D unresolved. The V and J ends lost 7 bases and 9 bases respectively, with 24 bases between them. Germline CDR1 and CDR2: SQVTM and ANQGSEA. The CDR3 covers 14 residues. Here the CDR3 reads CSADAGLTPRKAFF. The DNA of the CDR3 is TGCAGCGCAGACGCCGGTCTTACCCCCAGGAAAGCTTTCTTT.

This clonotype has a count of ten or more. This chain connects TRBV6-5 to TRBJ2-1, with 7 bases matching TRBD1. V dropped 0 bases and J dropped 8; count of bases not matched to a gene: 7. The length of the CDR3 is 15 residues. Germline assignment: CDR1 MNHEY and CDR2 SVGAGI. In nucleotides, the CDR3 is TGTGCCAGCAGTTACTCCCTTTCCGACAGGGATGAGCAGTTCTTC. It codes for CASSYSLSDRDEQFF.

This clonotype was seen many times. V gene TRBV12-3 or TRBV12-4 combines with J gene TRBJ2-7; TRBD1 is a possible D gene (5 bases). The CDR3 length is 11 residues. Trimming took 8 bases from V and 2 from J, leaving 7 bases between them. The CDR3 sequence is CASAGTYEQYF. The CDR3 bases are TGTGCCAGCGCAGGGACCTACGAGCAGTACTTC.

This clonotype was found many times. In DNA form, the CDR3 reads TGTGCCAGCAGTTTCGAGTTCCGAAACACCATATATTTT. This gives the protein CASSFEFRNTIYF. V usage is TRBV12-3 or TRBV12-4 and J usage is TRBJ1-3, with D uncertain. The CDR3 contains 13 residues. Between the trimmed V and J ends, which lost 3 bases and 5 bases, there was a span of 8 bases.

The V and J genes are TRBV5-6 and TRBJ1-4; the D gene is possibly TRBD1 (5 bases). The CDR3 length is 12 residues. The V gene lost 7 bases and the J gene lost 8 bases, with 12 bases spanning the gap. The V gene's germline CDR1 is SGHDT and CDR2 YYEEEE. The DNA of the CDR3 is TGTGCCAGCGGTAATCGGGGGGAAAAACTGTTTTTT. Translating gives CASGNRGEKLFF.

V usage is TRBV7-2 and J usage is TRBJ2-5, with 8 bases matching TRBD2. Germline lookup yields CDR1 SGHTA and CDR2 FQGNSA. The CDR3 length is 14 residues. V was clipped by 2 bases and J by 2 bases; unmatched bases: 1. The CDR3 coding sequence is TGTGCCAGCAGCTTAACGGGGGGGCAAGAGACCCAGTACTTC. This gives the protein CASSLTGGQETQYF.

Ten or more counts support this clonotype. Compared with germline, one end of the junction differs, possibly owing to a read error. In nucleotides, the CDR3 is TGCGCCAGCAGGGCAGGGGTGAACACCGGGGAGCTGTTCTTT. This codes for CASRAGVNTGELFF. This chain connects TRBV10-2 to TRBJ2-2, with D maybe TRBD1 (6 bases). The length of the CDR3 is 14 residues. Germline assignment: CDR1 WSHSY and CDR2 SAAADI.

The chain employs TRBV5-1 and TRBJ1-1; D is possibly TRBD1 (6 bases). This CDR3 contains 14 residues. Trimming removed 4 bases at V and 4 bases at J, with 14 bases between. Per the germline V gene, CDR1 is SGHRS and CDR2 is YFSETQ. CDR3 protein: CASSPRKGGTEAFF. In nucleotides, the CDR3 is TGCGCCAGCAGCCCCAGGAAAGGGGGCACTGAAGCTTTCTTT.

This clonotype showed up just a few times. The V call is TRBV5-5, the J call TRBJ2-5; D gene uncertain. The CDR3 runs 12 residues. Germline V CDR1 and CDR2: SGHKS, YYEKEE (reference sequence). V lost 4 bases, J lost 7 bases, and 11 bases lay in between. For the CDR3, the DNA is TGTGCCAGCAGCCCCCCGTCTGGGACCCAGTACTTC. Encoded protein: CASSPPSGTQYF.

The sample holds many counts of this clonotype. The chain employs TRBV12-3 or TRBV12-4 and TRBJ2-5; D perhaps matches TRBD1 (6 bases). The CDR3 consists of 14 residues. The germline V and J ends were trimmed by 3 bases and 4 bases, with 12 bases remaining between them. The CDR3 protein is CASSFRGRGETQYF. The CDR3 DNA reads as TGTGCCAGCAGTTTTCGGGGCAGGGGAGAGACCCAGTACTTC.

This rearrangement joins TRBV18 to TRBJ1-1; D gene ambiguous. This CDR3 is 13 amino acids long. Germline values: CDR1 KGHSH, CDR2 LQKENI. V lost 5 bases, J lost 2 bases, and 9 bases lay in between. CDR3 in DNA: TGTGCCAGCTCATACACACTTAACACTGAAGCTTTCTTT. Translated: CASSYTLNTEAFF.

This clonotype was observed many times. The chain has TRBV7-2 and TRBJ2-7, with a possible D match to TRBD2 (6 bases). The V gene's germline CDR1 is SGHTA and CDR2 FQGNSA. Trimming took off 1 base at V and 0 bases at J, with 10 bases between the two ends. This CDR3 contains 15 residues. The CDR3 bases are TGTGCCAGCAGCTTAGGCGGGGCCCACTCCTACGAGCAGTACTTC. This encodes CASSLGGAHSYEQYF.

This clonotype has a count of ten or more. The J gene is TRBJ2-7, the V gene TRBV7-9; TRBD2 matches at 8 bases. CDR3 size: 14 residues. J gave up 6 bases and V 5 bases, and 9 bases lay outside the gene matches. Per the germline V gene, CDR1 is SEHNR and CDR2 is FQNEAQ (reference sequence). This CDR3 is CASSGGGSPREQYF. Here the CDR3 DNA reads TGTGCCAGCAGCGGCGGGGGGTCTCCTCGCGAGCAGTACTTC.

This clonotype was observed at least ten times. The J gene is TRBJ2-1, the V gene TRBV29-1, with D perhaps matching TRBD2 (6 bases). The CDR3 consists of 18 residues. With 2 bases removed from V and 0 bases from J, the gap between germline ends came to 20 bases. Germline CDR1 is SQVTM and CDR2 is ANQGSEA. DNA for the CDR3: TGCAGCGTTGAACTAGTAGTCGGGGGTGCTACCTCCTACAATGAGCAGTTCTTC. This codes for CSVELVVGGATSYNEQFF.

This clonotype was observed at least ten times. The chain links TRBV10-3 to TRBJ2-2; TRBD1 is a possible D gene (6 bases). The CDR3 is 15 residues long. With 0 bases removed from V and 4 bases from J, the gap between germline ends came to 9 bases. Germline assignment: CDR1 ENHRY and CDR2 SYGVKD. The DNA of the CDR3 is TGTGCCATCAGTGAGTCGGTACAGGGCACCGGGGAGCTGTTTTTT. Translating gives CAISESVQGTGELFF.

This clonotype was recorded at least ten times. The chain links TRBV6-5 to TRBJ1-6; D is ambiguous. V lost 4 bases and J lost 6, with 4 bases in between. CDR1 and CDR2 from the germline V gene are MNHEY and SVGAGI. There are 12 residues in the CDR3. The CDR3 region is CASSFLNSPLHF. CDR3 sequence (DNA): TGTGCCAGCAGTTTTCTTAATTCACCCCTCCACTTT.

At least ten counts were recorded for this clonotype. The chain has TRBV6-6 and TRBJ2-7; no definite D call. This CDR3 is 11 amino acids long. CDR1 and CDR2 (germline): MNHNY, SVGAGI (reference sequence). Trimming pared 7 bases from V and 11 bases from J, leaving 15 bases between. The CDR3 nucleotides read TGTGCCAGCACTTTGGAAGGGTTGGAGTACTTC. Protein product: CASTLEGLEYF.

Notes on this clonotype: One base away lies a much larger clone, so this may be a sequencing read error. The V gene is TRBV18, the J gene TRBJ2-7; 8 bases are a match to TRBD1. CDR1 KGHSH and CDR2 LQKENI come from the germline V gene. This CDR3 is built from 15 residues. This CDR3 reads CVSSPAEQGAYEQYF. The CDR3 nucleotides are TGTGTCAGCTCACCGGCGGAACAGGGGGCCTACGAGCAGTACTTC. Together with reference TRBV18 and TRBJ2-7, the CDR3 gives the full variable domain: NAGVMQNPRHLVRRRGQEARLRCSPMKGHSHVYWYRQLPEEGLKFMVYLQKENIIDESGMPKERFSAEFPKEGPSILRIQQVVRGDSAAYFCVSSPAEQGAYEQYFGPGTRLTVT.

This clonotype was observed a handful of times. V and J are TRBV5-1 and TRBJ2-5; 7 bases fit TRBD2. V was pared by 2 bases and J by 5 bases, with 18 bases of the junction left unmatched. CDR1 SGHRS and CDR2 YFSETQ come from the germline V gene. The CDR3 is 18 residues long. The CDR3 coding sequence is TGCGCCAGCAGCTTTTATGGACTAGATGGATCCGTGTCGGAGACCCAGTACTTC. It specifies CASSFYGLDGSVSETQYF.

This clonotype came up many times. The chain employs TRBV15 and TRBJ2-2; 10 bases align to TRBD2. This CDR3 is built from 17 residues. Trimming at V came to 3 bases and at J to 2 bases, leaving 6 bases not matched to a gene. Germline-derived CDR1 and CDR2 are LNHNV and YYDKDF (reference sequence). For the CDR3, the DNA is TGTGCCACCAGCAGTTTAGCGGGGGGCAGAAACACCGGGGAGCTGTTTTTT. Translating it yields CATSSLAGGRNTGELFF.

This clonotype was counted many times. The CDR3 DNA reads TGTGCCAGCAGCCGGGACGGAGCCAAAAACATTCAGTACTTC. Translating it yields CASSRDGAKNIQYF. The rearrangement links TRBV5-5 to TRBJ2-4; D may match TRBD1 or TRBD2 (5 bases each). Germline assignment: CDR1 SGHKS and CDR2 YYEKEE (reference sequence). V was cut by 4 bases and J by 0 bases, with 8 bases left in between. The CDR3 spans 14 residues.

This clonotype was counted ten times or more. V and J are TRBV3-1 and TRBJ1-2, with unresolved D. Germline lookup yields CDR1 LGHDT and CDR2 YNNKEL (reference sequence). The CDR3 totals 14 residues. Trimming removed 0 bases from V and 4 bases from J, with 9 bases in between. The CDR3 DNA follows: TGTGCCAGCAGCCAAGATGGGAGGTCCTATGGCTACACCTTC. The encoded protein is CASSQDGRSYGYTF.

This clonotype was detected ten times or more. The chain joins TRBV5-6 to TRBJ1-5, with D possibly matching TRBD1 (6 bases). The CDR3 consists of 13 residues. Germline assignment: CDR1 SGHDT and CDR2 YYEEEE. The ends were cut back, 4 bases at V and 4 bases at J, with 9 bases in the middle. As DNA, the CDR3 is TGTGCCAGCAGCGGAGGGACAAATCAGCCCCAGCATTTT. Translating it yields CASSGGTNQPQHF.

This clonotype was counted at least ten times. J is TRBJ2-2 and V is TRBV3-1; TRBD2 matches at 13 bases. Unmatched junction bases numbered 4, after V lost 4 bases and J lost 5 bases. This CDR3 contains 16 residues. Germline V gene lookup returns CDR1 LGHDT and CDR2 YNNKEL (reference sequence). CDR3 amino acids: CASSPLAGGRTGELFF. DNA for the CDR3: TGTGCCAGCAGCCCACTAGCGGGGGGGCGAACCGGGGAGCTGTTTTTT.